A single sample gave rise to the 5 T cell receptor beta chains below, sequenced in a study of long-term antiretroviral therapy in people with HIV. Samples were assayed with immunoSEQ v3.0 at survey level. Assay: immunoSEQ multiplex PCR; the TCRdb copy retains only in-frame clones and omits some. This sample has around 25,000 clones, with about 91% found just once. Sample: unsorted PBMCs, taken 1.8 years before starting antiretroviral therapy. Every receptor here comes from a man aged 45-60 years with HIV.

The CDR3 nucleotides are TGCGCCAGCAGCTTACAGGGTACGAACTACGAGCAGTACTTC. This codes for CASSLQGTNYEQYF. The chain couples TRBV5-1 to TRBJ2-7, with a possible D match to TRBD1 (6 bases). There are 14 residues in the CDR3. Germline loops: CDR1 SGHRS, CDR2 YFSETQ. The V gene lost 2 bases and the J gene lost 3 bases, with 12 bases spanning the gap.

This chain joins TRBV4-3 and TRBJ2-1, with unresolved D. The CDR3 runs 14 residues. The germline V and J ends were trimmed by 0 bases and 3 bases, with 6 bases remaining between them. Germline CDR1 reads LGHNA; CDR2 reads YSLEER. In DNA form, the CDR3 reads TGCGCCAGCAGCCAAGATGAGGTCTACAATGAGCAGTTCTTC. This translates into CASSQDEVYNEQFF.

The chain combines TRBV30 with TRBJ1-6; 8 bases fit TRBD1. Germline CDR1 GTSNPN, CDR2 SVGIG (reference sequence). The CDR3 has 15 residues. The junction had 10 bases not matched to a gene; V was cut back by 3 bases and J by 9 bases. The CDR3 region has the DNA TGTGCCTGGAGCATCGGGACAGGAATTCTTTCACCCCTCCACTTT. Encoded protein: CAWSIGTGILSPLHF.

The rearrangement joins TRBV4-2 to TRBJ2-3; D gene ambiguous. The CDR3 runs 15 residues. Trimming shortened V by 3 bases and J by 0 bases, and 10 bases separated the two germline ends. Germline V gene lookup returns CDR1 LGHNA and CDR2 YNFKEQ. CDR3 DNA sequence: TGTGCCAGCAGCCAGACATCCACCAGCACAGATACGCAGTATTTT. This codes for CASSQTSTSTDTQYF.

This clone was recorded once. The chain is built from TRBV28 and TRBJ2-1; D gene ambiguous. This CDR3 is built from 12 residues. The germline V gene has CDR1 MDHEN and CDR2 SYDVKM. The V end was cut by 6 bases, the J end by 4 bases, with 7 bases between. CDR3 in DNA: TGTGCCAGCAGCGGCGGATACAATGAGCAGTTCTTC. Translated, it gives CASSGGYNEQFF.